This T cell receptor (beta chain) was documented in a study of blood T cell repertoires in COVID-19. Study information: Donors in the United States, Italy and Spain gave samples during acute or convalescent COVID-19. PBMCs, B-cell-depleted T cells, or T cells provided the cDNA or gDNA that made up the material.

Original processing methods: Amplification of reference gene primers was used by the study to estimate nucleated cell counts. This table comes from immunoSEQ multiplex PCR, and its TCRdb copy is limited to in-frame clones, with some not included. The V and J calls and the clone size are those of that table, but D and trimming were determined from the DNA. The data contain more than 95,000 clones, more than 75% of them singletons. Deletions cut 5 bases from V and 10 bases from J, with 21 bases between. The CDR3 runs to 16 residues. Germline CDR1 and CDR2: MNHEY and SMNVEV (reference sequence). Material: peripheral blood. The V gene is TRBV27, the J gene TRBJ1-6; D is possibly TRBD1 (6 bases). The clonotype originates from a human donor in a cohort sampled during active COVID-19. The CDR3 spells CASSPLDSLVNSPLHF. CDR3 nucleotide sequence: TGTGCCAGCAGTCCCCTGGACAGTTTGGTTAACTCACCCCTCCACTTT.